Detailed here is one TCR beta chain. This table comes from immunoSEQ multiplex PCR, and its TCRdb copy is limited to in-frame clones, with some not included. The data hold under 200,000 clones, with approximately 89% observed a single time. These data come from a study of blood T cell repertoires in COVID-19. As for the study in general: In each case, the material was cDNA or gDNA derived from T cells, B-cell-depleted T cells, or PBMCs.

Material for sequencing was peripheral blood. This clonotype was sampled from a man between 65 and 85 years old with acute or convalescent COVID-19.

The CDR3 coding sequence is TGTGCCAGCAGCCACGGACTAGCGGTTAGGTACTTC. Residues: CASSHGLAVRYF. The chain joins TRBV3-1 (or the pseudogene TRBV3-2) to TRBJ2-7; 10 bases are a match to TRBD2. Germline values: CDR1 LGHDT, CDR2 YNNKEL (reference sequence). The trim removed 3 bases at V and 12 bases at J, leaving 5 bases unmatched. This CDR3 spans 12 amino acids.